The 23 T cell receptor beta chains in this list originate from one sample, sequenced in a study of CD8 T cells in ankylosing spondylitis. One entry per CDR3 protein results from TCRdb running MiXCR on the 5' RACE reads. The sample comprises about 39,000 distinct CDR3 sequences, 3% to 4.5% of which are singletons, and 3% to 4% rests with the top ten. The sequenced material came from blood, either unsorted or a sorted T cell fraction (not recorded which). The receptors come from a female donor with ankylosing spondylitis or in good health (not recorded which).

This clonotype was seen more than once but under ten times. V and J are TRBV9 and TRBJ2-1; TRBD2 aligns across 10 bases. The CDR3 has 18 amino acids. The V and J ends lost 3 bases and 5 bases, in that order; junction bases with no gene match: 14. Germline CDR1 SGDLS, CDR2 YYNGEE. CDR3 DNA: TGTGCCAGCAGCGCACAAAAAGGAACTAGCGGGGTTAACAATGAGCAGTTCTTC. The encoded protein is CASSAQKGTSGVNNEQFF.

This clonotype was seen repeatedly, ten times or more. The rearrangement uses TRBV9 and TRBJ2-3; D is unresolved. CDR1 SGDLS and CDR2 YYNGEE come from the germline V gene. This CDR3 has 12 amino acids. The germline V and J ends were trimmed by 3 bases and 6 bases, with 8 bases remaining between them. CDR3 region: CASSARWDTQYF. Here the CDR3 DNA reads TGTGCCAGCAGCGCCCGCTGGGATACGCAGTATTTT.

This clonotype was recorded at least ten times. The CDR3 spells CASSPSTGASSGNTIYF. The CDR3 bases are TGTGCCAGCAGCCCCAGTACAGGAGCCTCCTCTGGAAACACCATATATTTT. The V call is TRBV9, the J call TRBJ1-3, with D tentatively TRBD1 (5 bases). Germline V gives CDR1 SGDLS, CDR2 YYNGEE. CDR3 length: 17 amino acids. V lost 4 bases and J lost 0, with 17 bases in between.

This clonotype was observed many times. This chain joins TRBV9 and TRBJ2-3, with 7 bases identical to TRBD1. CDR1 is SGDLS, CDR2 YYNGEE, per germline. This CDR3 has 14 residues. V shed 4 bases and J 6 bases; nucleotides not matched to a gene: 8. The CDR3 DNA follows: TGTGCCAGCAGCCCGCGACAGGGTGGGGATACGCAGTATTTT. Translating it yields CASSPRQGGDTQYF.

The chain joins TRBV9 to TRBJ2-3, with TRBD1 matching over 9 bases. The CDR3 sequence is 16 residues long. The J segment lost 3 bases and the V segment lost 1 base, leaving 6 bases of the junction unmatched. The germline V gene encodes CDR1 SGDLS and CDR2 YYNGEE. The CDR3 DNA reads TGTGCCAGCAGCGTAACCCCGGGACAGGGTACAGATACGCAGTATTTT. It is translated as CASSVTPGQGTDTQYF.

This clonotype occurred a few times. The gene calls are TRBV9 and TRBJ2-2; TRBD1 agrees at 7 bases. Germline V lookup: CDR1 SGDLS, CDR2 YYNGEE. J was trimmed by 5 bases and V by 3 bases; bases with no gene match: 7. The CDR3 sequence is 15 residues long. The CDR3 coding sequence is TGTGCCAGCAGCGCACAGGGGTTGGGAACCGGGGAGCTGTTTTTT. Its translation: CASSAQGLGTGELFF.

This clonotype is categorized as medium-sized (0.01 to 0.1%). The chain couples TRBV9 to TRBJ1-3; possible D gene TRBD1, 6 bases. Germline V gives CDR1 SGDLS, CDR2 YYNGEE. With 2 bases removed from V and 0 bases from J, the gap between germline ends came to 12 bases. The CDR3 spans 16 residues. The CDR3 DNA reads TGTGCCAGCAGCGTTAGGGGGTGGAACTCTGGAAACACCATATATTTT. Translation: CASSVRGWNSGNTIYF.

This clonotype was observed many times. This sequence joins TRBV9 and TRBJ2-5; 12 positions agree with TRBD2. The length of the CDR3 is 16 residues. Germline V gene sequence: CDR1 SGDLS, CDR2 YYNGEE. V was clipped by 2 bases and J by 2 bases; unmatched bases: 4. The CDR3 DNA reads TGTGCCAGCAGCGTCCTAGCGGGGGGGCTTCAAGAGACCCAGTACTTC. Amino acid sequence: CASSVLAGGLQETQYF. The full variable domain, rest sourced from reference TRBV9 and TRBJ2-5, is DSGVTQTPKHLITATGQRVTLRCSPRSGDLSVYWYQQSLDQGLQFLIQYYNGEERAKGNILERFSAQQFPDLHSELNLSSLELGDSALYFCASSVLAGGLQETQYFGPGTRLLVL.

This clonotype was counted ten times or more. The CDR3 loop is CAGGPPSNTEAFF. CDR3 nucleotides: TGTGCCGGAGGGCCCCCATCGAACACTGAAGCTTTCTTT. The V call is TRBV9, the J call TRBJ1-1, with D unclear. The V and J ends lost 10 bases and 1 base respectively, with 14 bases between them. The CDR3 totals 13 residues. Looked up from germline, CDR1 is SGDLS and CDR2 is YYNGEE.

This clonotype occurred a few times. This sequence joins TRBV9 and TRBJ2-3, with 9 bases lining up with TRBD2. V was clipped by 3 bases and J by 4 bases; unmatched bases: 12. Germline V gene data show CDR1 as SGDLS and CDR2 as YYNGEE. The CDR3 is made up of 17 amino acids. The CDR3 sequence is CASSASKGTSWADTQYF. Here the CDR3 DNA reads TGTGCCAGCAGCGCCTCGAAAGGGACTAGCTGGGCAGATACGCAGTATTTT.

This clonotype was seen a handful of times. The chain is built from TRBV9 and TRBJ2-3; D unresolved. Deletions cut 2 bases from V and 6 bases from J, with 10 bases between. The CDR3 extends over 13 amino acids. Germline CDR1 reads SGDLS; CDR2 reads YYNGEE. The CDR3 loop reads CASSVSVLDTQYF. Here the CDR3 DNA reads TGTGCCAGCAGCGTCTCCGTGCTTGATACGCAGTATTTT.

This clonotype was seen ten or more times. J is TRBJ1-1 and V is TRBV9, with no clear D. The germline CDR1 and CDR2 sequences are SGDLS and YYNGEE. The CDR3 runs 13 residues. Trimming took off 4 bases at V and 4 bases at J, with 11 bases between the two ends. Written as DNA, the CDR3 is TGTGCCAGCAGCCTTACCGAGGGCACTGAAGCTTTCTTT. Amino acids: CASSLTEGTEAFF.

At least ten counts were recorded for this clonotype. The chain couples TRBV9 to TRBJ1-2; 8 bases map to TRBD1. This CDR3 has 17 amino acids. V was pared by 3 bases and J by 4 bases, with 14 bases of the junction left unmatched. Germline CDR1 reads SGDLS; CDR2 reads YYNGEE. The CDR3 region is CASSANAGTGEFYGYTF. The CDR3 DNA is TGTGCCAGCAGCGCCAATGCCGGGACAGGAGAGTTCTATGGCTACACCTTC.

In its sample, this clonotype was seen many times. J is TRBJ2-1 and V is TRBV9; D is unresolved. The germline V and J ends were trimmed by 0 bases and 12 bases, with 19 bases remaining between them. The CDR3 is made up of 15 amino acids. CDR1 and CDR2 from the germline V gene are SGDLS and YYNGEE. CDR3 nucleotide sequence: TGTGCCAGCAGCGTAGAAGGGTATGCGCCGAGTGCGCAGTTCTTC. Translating it yields CASSVEGYAPSAQFF.

There are many counts of this clonotype. CDR3 DNA sequence: TGTGCCAGCAGCGTATTAGGACGGCATCAAGAGACCCAGTACTTC. Translation: CASSVLGRHQETQYF. The chain carries TRBV9 and TRBJ2-5; D not resolved. With 1 base removed from V and 2 bases from J, the gap between germline ends came to 12 bases. This CDR3 contains 15 residues. Germline CDR1 SGDLS, CDR2 YYNGEE.

This clonotype was seen only a few times. The V call is TRBV9, the J call TRBJ2-1; 8 bases are shared with TRBD2. Trimming took 0 bases from V and 5 from J; bases not matched to a gene: 10. The CDR3 is 17 amino acids. Germline assignment: CDR1 SGDLS and CDR2 YYNGEE. The CDR3 spells CASSVASTGGFDNEQFF. CDR3 nucleotides: TGTGCCAGCAGCGTAGCTTCGACGGGGGGGTTCGACAATGAGCAGTTCTTC.

Ten or more counts support this clonotype. This chain connects TRBV9 to TRBJ2-2; 10 bases are shared with TRBD2. There are 15 residues in the CDR3. Looked up from germline, CDR1 is SGDLS and CDR2 is YYNGEE. With V trimmed by 4 bases and J by 5 bases, 5 bases remained unmatched. The DNA for the CDR3 is TGTGCCAGCAGCAGCGGGGGGGCCGGGACCGGGGAGCTGTTTTTT. Translating it yields CASSSGGAGTGELFF.

This clonotype was seen repeatedly, ten times or more. The chain recombines TRBV9 with TRBJ1-4, with 9 bases lining up with TRBD1. CDR1 and CDR2 from the germline V gene are SGDLS and YYNGEE. The V and J ends lost 2 bases and 7 bases, in that order; junction bases with no gene match: 6. There are 15 residues in the CDR3. CDR3 DNA: TGTGCCAGCAGCGTTTGGACAGGGGAGGGTGAAAAACTGTTTTTT. As protein: CASSVWTGEGEKLFF.

There are many counts of this clonotype. This chain connects TRBV9 to TRBJ1-1; D is possibly TRBD1 (6 bases). The V end was cut by 0 bases, the J end by 6 bases, with 15 bases between. CDR1 and CDR2 (germline): SGDLS, YYNGEE. The CDR3 covers 15 residues. CDR3 in DNA: TGTGCCAGCAGCGTAGCTACGGGGGCCCAAGCTGAAGCTTTCTTT. Its translation is CASSVATGAQAEAFF.

In its sample, this clonotype was seen many times. The rearrangement uses TRBV9 and TRBJ2-2; no clear D. From germline, CDR1 is SGDLS and CDR2 YYNGEE. The CDR3 consists of 16 residues. The V end was cut by 2 bases, the J end by 0 bases, with 11 bases between. The CDR3 DNA follows: TGTGCCAGCAGCGTCTTCCCGGTAACGAACACCGGGGAGCTGTTTTTT. Its translation: CASSVFPVTNTGELFF.

This clonotype was found a few times. This chain connects TRBV9 to TRBJ2-2; the D is unclear. CDR1 and CDR2 from the germline V gene are SGDLS and YYNGEE. The CDR3 loop spans 15 amino acids. The V end was cut by 3 bases, the J end by 0 bases, with 9 bases between. DNA of the CDR3: TGTGCCAGCAGCGGTCTTGGAGCGAACACCGGGGAGCTGTTTTTT. It specifies CASSGLGANTGELFF.

This clonotype was seen more than once but under ten times. The CDR3 DNA is TGTGCCAGCAGCCAGGGGGGCCGCTCCTACAATGAGCAGTTCTTC. Protein: CASSQGGRSYNEQFF. The chain uses TRBV9 and TRBJ2-1, with TRBD1 as a possible D gene (7 bases). Germline-derived CDR1 and CDR2 are SGDLS and YYNGEE. The CDR3 is made up of 15 amino acids. V was clipped by 4 bases and J by 0 bases, with 11 bases between them.

At least ten counts were recorded for this clonotype. This chain joins TRBV9 and TRBJ2-4; 13 bases align to TRBD2. Trimming cost V 4 bases and J 4 bases; bases outside gene matches: 14. CDR3 length: 19 residues. Germline loops: CDR1 SGDLS, CDR2 YYNGEE. The CDR3 spells CASSPRTTSGGLKKNIQYF. CDR3 sequence (DNA): TGTGCCAGCAGCCCACGGACGACTAGCGGGGGGTTGAAAAAAAACATTCAGTACTTC. The variable domain in full, with the rest retrieved from reference TRBV9 and TRBJ2-4, is DSGVTQTPKHLITATGQRVTLRCSPRSGDLSVYWYQQSLDQGLQFLIQYYNGEERAKGNILERFSAQQFPDLHSELNLSSLELGDSALYFCASSPRTTSGGLKKNIQYFGAGTRLSVL.